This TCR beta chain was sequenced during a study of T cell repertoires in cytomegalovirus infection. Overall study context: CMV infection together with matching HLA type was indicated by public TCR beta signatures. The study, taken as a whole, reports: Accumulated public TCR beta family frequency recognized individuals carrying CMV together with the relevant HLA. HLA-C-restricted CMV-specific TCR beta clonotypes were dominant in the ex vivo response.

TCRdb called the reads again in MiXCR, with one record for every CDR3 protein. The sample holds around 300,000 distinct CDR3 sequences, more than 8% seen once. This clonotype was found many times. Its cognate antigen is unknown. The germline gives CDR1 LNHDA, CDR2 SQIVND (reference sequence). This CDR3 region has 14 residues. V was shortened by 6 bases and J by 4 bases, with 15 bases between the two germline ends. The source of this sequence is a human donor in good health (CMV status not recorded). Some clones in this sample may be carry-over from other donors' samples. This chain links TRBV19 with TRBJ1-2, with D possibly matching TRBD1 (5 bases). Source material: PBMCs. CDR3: CASRKTAGIYGYTF. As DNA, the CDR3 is TGTGCCAGTAGGAAAACGGCAGGGATCTATGGCTACACCTTC.